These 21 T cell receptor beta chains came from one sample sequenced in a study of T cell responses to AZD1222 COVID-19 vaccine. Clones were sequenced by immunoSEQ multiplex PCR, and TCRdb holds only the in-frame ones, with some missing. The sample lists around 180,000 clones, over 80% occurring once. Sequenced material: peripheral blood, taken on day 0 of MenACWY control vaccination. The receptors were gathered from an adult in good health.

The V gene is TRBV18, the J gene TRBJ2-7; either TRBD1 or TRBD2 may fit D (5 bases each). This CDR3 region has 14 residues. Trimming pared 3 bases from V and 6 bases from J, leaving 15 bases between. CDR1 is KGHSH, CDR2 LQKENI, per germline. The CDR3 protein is CASSPGTSRGEQYF. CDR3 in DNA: TGTGCCAGCTCACCTGGGACGAGCCGGGGCGAGCAGTACTTC.

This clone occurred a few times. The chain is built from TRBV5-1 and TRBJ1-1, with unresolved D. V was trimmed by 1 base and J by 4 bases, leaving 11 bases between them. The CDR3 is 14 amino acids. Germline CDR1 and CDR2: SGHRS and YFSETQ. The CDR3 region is CASSLSDAGTEAFF. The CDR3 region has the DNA TGCGCCAGCAGCTTGTCTGATGCGGGCACTGAAGCTTTCTTT.

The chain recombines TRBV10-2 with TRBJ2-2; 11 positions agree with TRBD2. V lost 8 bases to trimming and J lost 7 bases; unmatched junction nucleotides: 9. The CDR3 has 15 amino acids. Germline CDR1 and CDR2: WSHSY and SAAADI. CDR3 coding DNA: TGCGCCAGCCGTTTAGCGGGGGGGCTGTACGGGGAGCTGTTTTTT. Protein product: CASRLAGGLYGELFF.

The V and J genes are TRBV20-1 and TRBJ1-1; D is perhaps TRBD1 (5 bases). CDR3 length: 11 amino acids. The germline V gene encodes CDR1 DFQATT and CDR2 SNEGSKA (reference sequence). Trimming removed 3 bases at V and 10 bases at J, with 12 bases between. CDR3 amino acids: CSARPGLGAFF. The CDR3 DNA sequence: TGCAGTGCTAGGCCGGGACTTGGAGCTTTCTTT.

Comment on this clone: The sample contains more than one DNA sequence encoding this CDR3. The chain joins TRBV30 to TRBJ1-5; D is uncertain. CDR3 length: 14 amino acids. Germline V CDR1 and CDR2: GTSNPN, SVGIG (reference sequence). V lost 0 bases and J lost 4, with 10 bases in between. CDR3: CAWSVGTGNQPQHF. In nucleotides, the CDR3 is TGTGCCTGGAGTGTCGGTACCGGGAATCAGCCCCAGCATTTT.

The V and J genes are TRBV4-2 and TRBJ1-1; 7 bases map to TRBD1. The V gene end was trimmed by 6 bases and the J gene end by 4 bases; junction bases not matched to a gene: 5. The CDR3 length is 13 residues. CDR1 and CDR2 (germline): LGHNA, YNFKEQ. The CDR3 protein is CASRERDSTEAFF. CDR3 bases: TGTGCCAGCAGGGAAAGGGACAGCACTGAAGCTTTCTTT.

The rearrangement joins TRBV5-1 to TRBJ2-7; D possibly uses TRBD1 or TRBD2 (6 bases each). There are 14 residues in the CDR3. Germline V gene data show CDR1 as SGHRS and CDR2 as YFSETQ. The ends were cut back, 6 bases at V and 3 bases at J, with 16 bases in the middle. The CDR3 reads CASTRRGAGYEQYF. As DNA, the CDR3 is TGCGCCAGCACAAGGAGGGGGGCAGGCTACGAGCAGTACTTC.

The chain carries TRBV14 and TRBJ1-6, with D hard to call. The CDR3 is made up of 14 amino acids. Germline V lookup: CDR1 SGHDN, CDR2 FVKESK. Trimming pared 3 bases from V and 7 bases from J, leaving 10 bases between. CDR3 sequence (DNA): TGTGCCAGCAGCCAGAGCCACGGGAATTCACCCCTCCACTTT. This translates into CASSQSHGNSPLHF.

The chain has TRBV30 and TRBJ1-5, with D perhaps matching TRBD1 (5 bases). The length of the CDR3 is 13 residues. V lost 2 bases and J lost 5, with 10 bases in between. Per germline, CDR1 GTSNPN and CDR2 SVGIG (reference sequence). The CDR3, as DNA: TGTGCCTGGAGTATACAGGTGGATCAGCCCCAGCATTTT. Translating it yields CAWSIQVDQPQHF.

The CDR3 here is CASSADRPYEQYF. The CDR3 DNA is TGTGCCAGCAGCGCTGACAGACCCTACGAGCAGTACTTC. The V and J genes are TRBV5-6 and TRBJ2-7; TRBD1 might be the D (5 bases). CDR1 is SGHDT and CDR2 is YYEEEE in the germline V gene. CDR3 length: 13 amino acids. The ends were cut back, 4 bases at V and 2 bases at J, with 10 bases in the middle.

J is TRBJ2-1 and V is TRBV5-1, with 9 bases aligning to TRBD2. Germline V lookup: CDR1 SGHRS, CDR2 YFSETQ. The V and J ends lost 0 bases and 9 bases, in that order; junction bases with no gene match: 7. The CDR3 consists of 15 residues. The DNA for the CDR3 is TGCGCCAGCAGCTTGGCGGCGGGGGGGCTCGCTGAGCAGTTCTTC. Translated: CASSLAAGGLAEQFF.

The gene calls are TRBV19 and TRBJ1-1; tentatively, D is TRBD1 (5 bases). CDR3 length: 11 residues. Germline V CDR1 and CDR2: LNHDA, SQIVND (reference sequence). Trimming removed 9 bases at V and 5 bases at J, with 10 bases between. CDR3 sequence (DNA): TGTGCCAGCAGGTCAGGGACTGAAGCTTTCTTT. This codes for CASRSGTEAFF.

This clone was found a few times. CDR3 coding DNA: TGTGCCAGCAGCCCCGTCGGGACAGCCTACACCGGGGAGCTGTTTTTT. This translates into CASSPVGTAYTGELFF. This chain joins TRBV11-3 and TRBJ2-2; 7 bases fit TRBD1. The junction had 9 bases not matched to a gene; V was cut back by 5 bases and J by 3 bases. The CDR3 length is 16 residues. Germline loops: CDR1 SGHNT, CDR2 YENEEA. The full variable domain, rest sourced from reference TRBV11-3 and TRBJ2-2, is EAGVVQSPRYKIIEKKQPVAFWCNPISGHNTLYWYLQNLGQGPELLIRYENEEAVDDSQLPKDRFSAERLKGVDSTLKIQPAELGDSAVYLCASSPVGTAYTGELFFGEGSRLTVL.

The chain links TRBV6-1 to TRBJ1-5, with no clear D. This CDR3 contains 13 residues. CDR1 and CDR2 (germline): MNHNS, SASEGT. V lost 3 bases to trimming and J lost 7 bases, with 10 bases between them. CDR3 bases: TGTGCCAGCAGTGAGTGGCTGGGGCAGCCCCAGCATTTT. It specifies CASSEWLGQPQHF.

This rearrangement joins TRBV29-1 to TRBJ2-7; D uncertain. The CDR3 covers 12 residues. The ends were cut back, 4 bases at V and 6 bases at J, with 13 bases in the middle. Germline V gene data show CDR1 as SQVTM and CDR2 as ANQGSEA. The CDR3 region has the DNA TGCAGCGTTGCCCCCTCGGGTGGCGAGCAGTACTTC. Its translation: CSVAPSGGEQYF.

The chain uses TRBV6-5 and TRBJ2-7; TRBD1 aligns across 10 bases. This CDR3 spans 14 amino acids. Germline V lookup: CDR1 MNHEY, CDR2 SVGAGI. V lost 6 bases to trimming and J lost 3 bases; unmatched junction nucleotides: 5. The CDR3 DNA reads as TGTGCCAGCAGGGGACAGGGGATGGGCTACGAGCAGTACTTC. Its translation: CASRGQGMGYEQYF.

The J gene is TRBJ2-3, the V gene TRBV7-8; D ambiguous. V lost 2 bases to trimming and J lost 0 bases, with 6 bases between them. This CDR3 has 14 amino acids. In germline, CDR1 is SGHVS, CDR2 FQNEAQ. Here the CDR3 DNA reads TGTGCCAGCAGCTTATTGGAGAGCACAGATACGCAGTATTTT. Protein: CASSLLESTDTQYF.

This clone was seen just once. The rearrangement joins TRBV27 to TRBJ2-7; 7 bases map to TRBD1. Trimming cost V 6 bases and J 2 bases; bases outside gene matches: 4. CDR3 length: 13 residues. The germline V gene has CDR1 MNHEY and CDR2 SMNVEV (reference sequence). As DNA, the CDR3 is TGTGCCAGCAGACCGGGACAGACCTACGAGCAGTACTTC. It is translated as CASRPGQTYEQYF.

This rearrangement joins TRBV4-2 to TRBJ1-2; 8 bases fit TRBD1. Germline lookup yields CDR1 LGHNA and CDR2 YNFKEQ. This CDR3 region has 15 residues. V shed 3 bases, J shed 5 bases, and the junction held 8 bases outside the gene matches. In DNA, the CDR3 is TGTGCCAGCAGCCAGCCGGGACAGGTCCCTTATGGCTACACCTTC. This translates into CASSQPGQVPYGYTF.

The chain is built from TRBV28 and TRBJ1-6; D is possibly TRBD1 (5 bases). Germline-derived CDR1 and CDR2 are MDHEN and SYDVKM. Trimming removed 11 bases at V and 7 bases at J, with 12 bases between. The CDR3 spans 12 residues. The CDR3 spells CAFRGGNSPLHF. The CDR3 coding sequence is TGTGCCTTCCGGGGGGGGAATTCACCCCTCCACTTT. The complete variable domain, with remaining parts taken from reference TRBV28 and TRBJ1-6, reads DVKVTQSSRYLVKRTGEKVFLECVQDMDHENMFWYRQDPGLGLRLIYFSYDVKMKEKGDIPEGYSVSREKKERFSLILESASTNQTSMYLCAFRGGNSPLHFGNGTRLTVT.

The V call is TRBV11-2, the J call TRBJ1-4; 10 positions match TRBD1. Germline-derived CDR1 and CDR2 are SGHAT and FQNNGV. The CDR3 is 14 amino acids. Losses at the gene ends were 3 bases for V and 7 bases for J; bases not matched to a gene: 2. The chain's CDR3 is CASSFGQGVEKLFF. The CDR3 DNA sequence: TGTGCCAGCAGCTTCGGACAGGGGGTTGAAAAACTGTTTTTT.